The 30 T cell receptor beta chains in this list originate from one sample, sequenced in a study of blood T cell repertoires in COVID-19. Produced via immunoSEQ multiplex PCR; TCRdb's table is partial and in-frame only. The repertoire holds around 330,000 clones, with approximately 87% as singletons. Sequencing used peripheral blood. The receptors shown here come from a woman between 50 and 59 years old with active or convalescent COVID-19.

The CDR3 protein is CAWSNGLGGNEQFF. In DNA form, the CDR3 reads TGTGCCTGGAGTAATGGACTAGGCGGTAATGAGCAGTTCTTC. The rearrangement uses TRBV30 and TRBJ2-1, with 7 bases fitting TRBD2. Germline V gene lookup returns CDR1 GTSNPN and CDR2 SVGIG (reference sequence). This CDR3 comprises 14 residues. V shed 2 bases, J shed 7 bases, and the junction held 8 bases outside the gene matches.

V usage is TRBV11-3 and J usage is TRBJ2-7; D may be TRBD2 (5 bases). The CDR3 contains 11 residues. CDR1 and CDR2 (germline): SGHNT, YENEEA. Trimming stripped 5 bases from V and 6 bases from J, with 8 bases between. The CDR3: CASSLRGEQYF. CDR3 sequence (DNA): TGTGCCAGCAGCCTCCGGGGCGAGCAGTACTTC.

The chain employs TRBV27 and TRBJ1-1; possibly TRBD1 for D (6 bases). This CDR3 comprises 15 residues. Trimming cost V 0 bases and J 1 base, with 9 bases left between them. CDR1 and CDR2 (germline): MNHEY, SMNVEV (reference sequence). Written as DNA, the CDR3 is TGTGCCAGCAGTTTATCCAGGGGACCGAACACTGAAGCTTTCTTT. It codes for CASSLSRGPNTEAFF.

The rearrangement joins TRBV9 to TRBJ2-5, with 12 bases lining up with TRBD2. With V trimmed by 0 bases and J by 4 bases, 1 base remained unmatched. Germline V CDR1 and CDR2: SGDLS, YYNGEE. The CDR3 has 15 residues. The CDR3 protein is CASSVELAGGETQYF. The CDR3 coding sequence is TGTGCCAGCAGCGTAGAACTAGCGGGGGGAGAGACCCAGTACTTC.

CDR3 DNA sequence: TGCGCCAGCAGCCAAGAATTAGCGGGGGGAGGAGAGACCCAGTACTTC. This sequence encodes CASSQELAGGGETQYF. The chain combines TRBV4-3 with TRBJ2-5; 10 bases map to TRBD2. J was trimmed by 4 bases and V by 0 bases; bases with no gene match: 5. The CDR3 covers 16 residues. CDR1 is LGHNA and CDR2 is YSLEER in the germline V gene.

The chain has TRBV13 and TRBJ2-3; TRBD2 aligns across 8 bases. The ends lost 10 bases at V and 5 bases at J; junction bases unmatched: 8. Germline values: CDR1 PRHDT, CDR2 FYEKMQ (reference sequence). The CDR3 has 13 residues. CDR3: CATNGGAGDTQYF. CDR3 nucleotides: TGTGCCACCAACGGGGGGGCGGGAGATACGCAGTATTTT.

J is TRBJ2-3 and V is TRBV27; 10 positions agree with TRBD2. CDR3 length: 18 residues. Germline values: CDR1 MNHEY, CDR2 SMNVEV (reference sequence). J lost 4 bases, V lost 5 bases, and 15 bases had no gene match. The CDR3 protein is CASSDDSAGGPGADTQYF. The CDR3 DNA sequence: TGTGCCAGCAGTGATGATTCAGCGGGAGGGCCGGGCGCAGATACGCAGTATTTT.

This sequence joins TRBV11-2 and TRBJ2-1, with D unclear. The CDR3 runs 14 residues. The ends were cut back, 2 bases at V and 6 bases at J, with 11 bases in the middle. Germline-derived CDR1 and CDR2 are SGHAT and FQNNGV. The CDR3 reads CASSLLPAGNEQFF. DNA for the CDR3: TGTGCCAGCAGCTTACTACCCGCCGGCAATGAGCAGTTCTTC.

With regard to this clone: Other nucleotide sequences in the sample specify the same CDR3. Here the CDR3 reads CASSLTGLSTDTQYF. CDR3 DNA: TGTGCCAGCAGCCTTACGGGACTTTCCACAGATACGCAGTATTTT. V usage is TRBV3-1 (or the pseudogene TRBV3-2) and J usage is TRBJ2-3, with a possible D match to TRBD2 (6 bases). Germline V lookup: CDR1 LGHDT, CDR2 YNNKEL (reference sequence). Trimming shortened V by 4 bases and J by 2 bases, and 13 bases separated the two germline ends. CDR3 length: 15 residues.

J is TRBJ2-1 and V is TRBV24-1; 8 bases align to TRBD2. The CDR3 spans 21 residues. Germline lookup yields CDR1 KGHDR and CDR2 SFDVKD. With V trimmed by 3 bases and J by 0 bases, 18 bases remained unmatched. The CDR3 DNA follows: TGTGCCACCAGTGATCAGAACAGTAGTATAGCGGGACTTAGCTCCTACAATGAGCAGTTCTTC. This translates into CATSDQNSSIAGLSSYNEQFF.

The chain carries TRBV5-1 and TRBJ1-2; 7 positions agree with TRBD1. Germline lookup yields CDR1 SGHRS and CDR2 YFSETQ. The ends lost 0 bases at V and 4 bases at J; junction bases unmatched: 9. This CDR3 spans 16 amino acids. The CDR3 nucleotides are TGCGCCAGCAGCTTGGACGCGGGACAGTCCTTCTATGGCTACACCTTC. Protein: CASSLDAGQSFYGYTF.

The gene calls are TRBV4-2 and TRBJ2-7, with D possibly being TRBD2 (6 bases). Germline CDR1 LGHNA, CDR2 YNFKEQ. V was trimmed by 3 bases and J by 8 bases, leaving 11 bases between them. This CDR3 has 12 amino acids. CDR3 region: CASSQAGRKQYF. Written as DNA, the CDR3 is TGTGCCAGCAGCCAGGCGGGGCGTAAGCAGTACTTC.

The chain has TRBV3-1 (or the pseudogene TRBV3-2) and TRBJ2-5, with 7 bases matching TRBD1. Germline V lookup: CDR1 LGHDT, CDR2 YNNKEL (reference sequence). Trimming took 7 bases from V and 1 from J; bases not matched to a gene: 6. This CDR3 contains 14 residues. CDR3 DNA: TGTGCCAGCACCATACAGGGGCTCCAAGAGACCCAGTACTTC. Translating it yields CASTIQGLQETQYF.

V gene TRBV7-2 combines with J gene TRBJ2-4, with a possible D match to TRBD2 (6 bases). Looked up from germline, CDR1 is SGHTA and CDR2 is FQGNSA. The germline V and J ends were trimmed by 1 base and 6 bases, with 16 bases remaining between them. CDR3 length: 16 amino acids. In nucleotides, the CDR3 is TGTGCCAGCAGCTTAGGAATTCGACTAGTCACAAACATTCAGTACTTC. This sequence encodes CASSLGIRLVTNIQYF.

V usage is TRBV5-4 and J usage is TRBJ2-1, with 10 bases matching TRBD1. This CDR3 spans 15 amino acids. Trimming took 4 bases from V and 4 from J; bases not matched to a gene: 5. Germline V gene lookup returns CDR1 SGHNT and CDR2 YYREEE (reference sequence). DNA for the CDR3: TGTGCCAGCAGCCCCGGACAGGGGGGGTACAATGAGCAGTTCTTC. It encodes CASSPGQGGYNEQFF.

The rearrangement joins TRBV3-1 (or the pseudogene TRBV3-2) to TRBJ2-2; tentatively, D is TRBD1 (6 bases). CDR3 size: 15 residues. CDR1 is LGHDT, CDR2 YNNKEL, per germline (reference sequence). V was pared by 4 bases and J by 4 bases, with 13 bases between. This CDR3 is CASSLTGRVTGELFF. The DNA of the CDR3 is TGTGCCAGCAGCCTTACAGGGCGAGTCACCGGGGAGCTGTTTTTT.

This clone has more than one count but fewer than ten. The chain links TRBV7-8 to TRBJ2-7; 9 bases are a match to TRBD1. The germline gives CDR1 SGHVS, CDR2 FQNEAQ. This CDR3 contains 13 residues. V lost 5 bases, J lost 2 bases, and 1 base stayed unmatched. The CDR3 region has the DNA TGTGCCAGCAGCCGGGACAGGGCCTACGAGCAGTACTTC. As protein: CASSRDRAYEQYF.

V usage is TRBV2 and J usage is TRBJ2-1; D may be TRBD2 (6 bases). Trimming shortened V by 2 bases and J by 7 bases, and 15 bases separated the two germline ends. This CDR3 contains 15 residues. Germline V CDR1 and CDR2: SNHLY, FYNNEI. CDR3 coding DNA: TGTGCCAGCAGTGAAAGTGGGGCTGGGGGGAATGAGCAGTTCTTC. Encoded protein: CASSESGAGGNEQFF.

V usage is TRBV19 and J usage is TRBJ1-1; D is uncertain. Germline CDR1 LNHDA, CDR2 SQIVND (reference sequence). The CDR3 spans 15 residues. Between the trimmed V and J ends, which lost 5 bases and 5 bases, there was a span of 18 bases. Written as DNA, the CDR3 is TGTGCCAGTAGTCCAGGAAGACGGTCGGAAACTGAAGCTTTCTTT. Translating gives CASSPGRRSETEAFF.

CDR3 bases: TGTGCCAGCTCGGCTTCGGGGGGGGGCAATCAGCCCCAGCATTTT. Its protein is CASSASGGGNQPQHF. The gene calls are TRBV18 and TRBJ1-5; weak D call: TRBD1 (5 bases). Trimming cost V 6 bases and J 2 bases, with 14 bases left between them. CDR1 and CDR2 from the germline V gene are KGHSH and LQKENI. The length of the CDR3 is 15 residues.

The J gene is TRBJ2-5, the V gene TRBV5-1; D is uncertain. Trimming took 3 bases from V and 4 from J, leaving 16 bases between them. This CDR3 spans 15 amino acids. Germline V lookup: CDR1 SGHRS, CDR2 YFSETQ. CDR3 nucleotides: TGCGCCAGCAGCTCCCCCTCATCCACACGAGAGACCCAGTACTTC. Translation gives CASSSPSSTRETQYF.

The chain joins TRBV7-8 to TRBJ1-2; D may be TRBD1 (6 bases). CDR1 and CDR2 (germline): SGHVS, FQNEAQ. This CDR3 is 14 amino acids long. Trimming cost V 5 bases and J 8 bases, with 18 bases left between them. CDR3 nucleotides: TGTGCCAGCAGCCCCCACTCGGGGGGCGAGGGCTACACCTTC. Translated: CASSPHSGGEGYTF.

This clone has a handful of counts. CDR3 sequence: CASSLTDSENTEAFF. CDR3 in DNA: TGTGCCAGCAGCTTAACGGACAGCGAGAACACTGAAGCTTTCTTT. The J gene is TRBJ1-1, the V gene TRBV7-3, with a tentative D call TRBD1 (6 bases). CDR3 size: 15 residues. The V gene lost 0 bases and the J gene lost 1 base, with 9 bases spanning the gap. Germline V CDR1 and CDR2: SGHTA, FQGTGA.

This clone is a singleton in its sample. The genes are TRBV25-1 and TRBJ2-1; 7 bases are shared with TRBD1. Germline-derived CDR1 and CDR2 are MGHDK and SYGVNS. CDR3 length: 15 amino acids. Unmatched junction bases numbered 6, after V lost 1 base and J lost 6 bases. DNA for the CDR3: TGTGCCAGCAGTGAATCCTTAGGGGACAGCAATGAGCAGTTCTTC. The encoded protein is CASSESLGDSNEQFF.

V is TRBV7-2 and J is TRBJ2-7; 8 nucleotides align to TRBD1. This CDR3 region has 14 residues. Trimming at V came to 5 bases and at J to 1 base, leaving 4 bases not matched to a gene. Germline CDR1 reads SGHTA; CDR2 reads FQGNSA. The CDR3, as DNA: TGTGCCAGCAGCAACACAGGGGGATCCTACGAGCAGTACTTC. It yields the protein CASSNTGGSYEQYF.

This sequence joins TRBV7-8 and TRBJ1-1, with D uncertain. The V gene lost 5 bases and the J gene lost 7 bases, with 17 bases spanning the gap. The CDR3 covers 14 residues. Looked up from germline, CDR1 is SGHVS and CDR2 is FQNEAQ. This CDR3 reads CASSNLLGEGEAFF. CDR3 DNA: TGTGCCAGCAGCAACTTGTTGGGCGAGGGTGAAGCTTTCTTT.

The V gene is TRBV23-1, the J gene TRBJ1-2; unclear D gene. TRBV23-1 is an ORF, with its function uncertain. The CDR3 has 14 residues. The V and J ends lost 7 bases and 4 bases respectively, with 16 bases between them. The CDR3 region has the DNA TGCGCCAGCAAGCGCAGCTTGTCTTTCTATGGCTACACCTTC. It specifies CASKRSLSFYGYTF.

The chain uses TRBV2 and TRBJ2-3; no clear D gene. This CDR3 has 15 amino acids. Trimming removed 6 bases from V and 1 base from J, with 14 bases in between. Germline CDR1 and CDR2: SNHLY and FYNNEI. In DNA form, the CDR3 reads TGTGCCAGCAGCGCTCAGTCCCCCCGCACAGATACGCAGTATTTT. As protein: CASSAQSPRTDTQYF.

This clone showed up just once. V and J are TRBV9 and TRBJ1-1, with TRBD1 matching over 10 bases. This CDR3 has 15 amino acids. The germline CDR1 and CDR2 sequences are SGDLS and YYNGEE. After removal of 1 base from V and 5 bases from J, the junction contained 5 bases not matched to a gene. Here the CDR3 DNA reads TGTGCCAGCAGCGTATGGACAGGGGGAGATACTGAAGCTTTCTTT. Translating it yields CASSVWTGGDTEAFF.

The V call is TRBV5-1, the J call TRBJ2-1, with 10 nucleotides matching TRBD1. The germline CDR1 and CDR2 sequences are SGHRS and YFSETQ. V lost 6 bases, J lost 5 bases, and 11 bases stayed unmatched. CDR3 size: 16 residues. The chain's CDR3 is CASNPLTGGGNNEQFF. The CDR3 DNA follows: TGCGCCAGCAACCCCCTGACAGGGGGCGGAAACAATGAGCAGTTCTTC.